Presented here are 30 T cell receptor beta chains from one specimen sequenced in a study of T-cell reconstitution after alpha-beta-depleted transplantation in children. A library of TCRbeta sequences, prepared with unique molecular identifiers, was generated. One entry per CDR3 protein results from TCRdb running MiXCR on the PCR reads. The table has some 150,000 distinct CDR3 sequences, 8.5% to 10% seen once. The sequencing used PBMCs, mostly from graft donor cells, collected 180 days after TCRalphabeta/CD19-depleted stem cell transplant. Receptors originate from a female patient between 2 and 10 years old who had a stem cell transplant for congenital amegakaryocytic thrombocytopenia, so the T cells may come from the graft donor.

The CDR3: CASSFKPEPQHF. The CDR3 DNA reads as TGTGCCAGCAGTTTTAAGCCAGAGCCCCAGCATTTT. The chain uses TRBV28 and TRBJ1-5; D ambiguous. This CDR3 is built from 12 residues. In germline, CDR1 is MDHEN, CDR2 SYDVKM. V lost 3 bases to trimming and J lost 8 bases, with 8 bases between them.

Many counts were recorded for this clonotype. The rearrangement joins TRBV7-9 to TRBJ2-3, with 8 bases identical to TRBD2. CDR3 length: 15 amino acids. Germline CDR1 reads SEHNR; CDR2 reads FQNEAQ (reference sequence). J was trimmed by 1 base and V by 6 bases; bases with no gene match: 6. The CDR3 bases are TGTGCCAGCAGGAGAGGACTAGCTGGCACAGATACGCAGTATTTT. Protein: CASRRGLAGTDTQYF. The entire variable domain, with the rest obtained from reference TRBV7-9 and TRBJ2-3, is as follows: DTGVSQNPRHKITKRGQNVTFRCDPISEHNRLYWYRQTLGQGPEFLTYFQNEAQLEKSRLLSDRFSAERPKGSFSTLEIQRTEQGDSAMYLCASRRGLAGTDTQYFGPGTRLTVL.

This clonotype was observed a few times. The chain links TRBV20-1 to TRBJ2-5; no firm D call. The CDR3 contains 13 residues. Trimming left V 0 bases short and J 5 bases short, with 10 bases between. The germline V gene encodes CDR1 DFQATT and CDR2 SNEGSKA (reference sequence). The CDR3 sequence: CSARDTSDETQYF. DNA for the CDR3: TGCAGTGCTAGAGATACCAGCGACGAGACCCAGTACTTC.

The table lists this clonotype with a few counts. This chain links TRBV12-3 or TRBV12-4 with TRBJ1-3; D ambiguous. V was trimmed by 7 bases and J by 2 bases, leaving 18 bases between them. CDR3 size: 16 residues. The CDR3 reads CASTLSPVAAGNTIYF. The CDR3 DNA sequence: TGTGCCAGCACTCTTTCCCCCGTGGCCGCTGGAAACACCATATATTTT.

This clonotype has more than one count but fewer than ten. CDR3 bases: TGCAGCGCGGTAGCGGGGTACTACGAGCAGTACTTC. Translated: CSAVAGYYEQYF. The chain employs TRBV20-1 and TRBJ2-7; 8 bases map to TRBD2. CDR3 length: 12 residues. Germline V gives CDR1 DFQATT, CDR2 SNEGSKA (reference sequence).

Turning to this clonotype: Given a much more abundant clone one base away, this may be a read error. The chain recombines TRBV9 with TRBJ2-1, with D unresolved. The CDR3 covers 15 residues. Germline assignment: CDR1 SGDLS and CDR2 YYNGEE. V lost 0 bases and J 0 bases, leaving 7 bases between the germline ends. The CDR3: CASSVVENSYNEQFF. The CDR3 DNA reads TGTGCCAGCAGCGTAGTGGAGAACTCCTACAATGAGCAGTTCTTC.

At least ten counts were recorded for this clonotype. The CDR3 DNA follows: TGCGCCAGCAGCTGGTCACCCCGGGACAGGGGCACCGGGGAGCTGTTTTTT. It is translated as CASSWSPRDRGTGELFF. The chain combines TRBV5-1 with TRBJ2-2, with 10 bases that match TRBD1. Germline values: CDR1 SGHRS, CDR2 YFSETQ. CDR3 length: 17 residues. Germline trimming cut 3 bases from V and 4 bases from J; bases unmatched to any gene: 9. The variable domain in full, with the rest retrieved from reference TRBV5-1 and TRBJ2-2, is KAGVTQTPRYLIKTRGQQVTLSCSPISGHRSVSWYQQTPGQGLQFLFEYFSETQRNKGNFPGRFSGRQFSNSRSEMNVSTLELGDSALYLCASSWSPRDRGTGELFFGEGSRLTVL.

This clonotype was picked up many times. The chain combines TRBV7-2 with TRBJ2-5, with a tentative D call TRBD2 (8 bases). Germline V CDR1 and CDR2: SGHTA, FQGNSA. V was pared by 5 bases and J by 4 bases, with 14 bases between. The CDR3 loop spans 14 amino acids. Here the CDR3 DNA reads TGTGCCAGCAGCCGGGACAGCGGGAGAGAGACCCAGTACTTC. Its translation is CASSRDSGRETQYF. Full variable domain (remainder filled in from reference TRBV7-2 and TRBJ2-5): GAGVSQSPSNKVTEKGKDVELRCDPISGHTALYWYRQSLGQGLEFLIYFQGNSAPDKSGLPSDRFSAERTGGSVSTLTIQRTQQEDSAVYLCASSRDSGRETQYFGPGTRLLVL.

CDR3 sequence (DNA): TGTGCCAGCAGCCATGGCCACACTGAAGCTTTCTTT. This encodes CASSHGHTEAFF. This sequence joins TRBV4-2 and TRBJ1-1; D call uncertain. Germline V gene data show CDR1 as LGHNA and CDR2 as YNFKEQ. The V end was cut by 3 bases, the J end by 3 bases, with 5 bases between. The CDR3 runs 12 residues.

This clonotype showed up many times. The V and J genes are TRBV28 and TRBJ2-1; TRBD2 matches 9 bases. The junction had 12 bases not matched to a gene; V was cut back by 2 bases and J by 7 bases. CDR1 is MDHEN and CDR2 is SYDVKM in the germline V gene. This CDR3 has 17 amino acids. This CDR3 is CASSLSVGSGRANEQFF. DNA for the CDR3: TGTGCCAGCAGTTTAAGTGTAGGTAGCGGGAGAGCAAATGAGCAGTTCTTC.

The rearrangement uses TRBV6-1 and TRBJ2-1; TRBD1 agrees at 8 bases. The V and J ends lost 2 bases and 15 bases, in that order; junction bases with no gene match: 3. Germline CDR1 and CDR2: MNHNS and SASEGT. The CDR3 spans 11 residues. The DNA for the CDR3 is TGTGCCAGCAGTGAAACAGGGGGTCGGTTCTTC. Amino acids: CASSETGGRFF.

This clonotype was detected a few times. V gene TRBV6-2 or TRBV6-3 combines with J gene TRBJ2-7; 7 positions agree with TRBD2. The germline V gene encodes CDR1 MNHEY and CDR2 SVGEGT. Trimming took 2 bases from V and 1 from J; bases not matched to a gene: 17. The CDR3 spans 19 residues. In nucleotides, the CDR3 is TGTGCCAGCAGTTACCCCACTGGGAAGAGCGGGGCCCGATCCTACGAGCAGTACTTC. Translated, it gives CASSYPTGKSGARSYEQYF.

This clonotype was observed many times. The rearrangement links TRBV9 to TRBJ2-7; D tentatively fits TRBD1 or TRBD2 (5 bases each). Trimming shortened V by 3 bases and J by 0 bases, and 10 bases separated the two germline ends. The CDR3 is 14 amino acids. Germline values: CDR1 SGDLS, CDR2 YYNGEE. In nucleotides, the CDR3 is TGTGCCAGCAGCGCAGGGACCTTCTCCTACGAGCAGTACTTC. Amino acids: CASSAGTFSYEQYF.

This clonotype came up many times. The CDR3 DNA sequence: TGCAGTGCTAGTACCCCGGGACACCGCTCCTACGAGCAGTACTTC. Protein product: CSASTPGHRSYEQYF. The J gene is TRBJ2-7, the V gene TRBV20-1; possibly TRBD1 for D (6 bases). V lost 3 bases, J lost 0 bases, and 15 bases lay in between. The CDR3 contains 15 residues. CDR1 DFQATT and CDR2 SNEGSKA come from the germline V gene (reference sequence).

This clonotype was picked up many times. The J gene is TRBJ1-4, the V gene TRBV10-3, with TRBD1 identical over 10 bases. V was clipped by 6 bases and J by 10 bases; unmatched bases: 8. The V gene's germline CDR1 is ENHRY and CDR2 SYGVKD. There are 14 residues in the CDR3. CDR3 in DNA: TGTGCCATCAGCCCCGGGACAGGGGAAGGAAAACTGTTTTTT. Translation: CAISPGTGEGKLFF.

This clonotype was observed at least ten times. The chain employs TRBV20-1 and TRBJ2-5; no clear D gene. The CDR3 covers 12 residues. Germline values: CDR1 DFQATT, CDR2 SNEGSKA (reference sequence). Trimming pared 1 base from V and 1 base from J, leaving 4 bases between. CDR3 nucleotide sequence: TGCAGTGCTAGAGGGGGCCAAGAGACCCAGTACTTC. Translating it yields CSARGGQETQYF.

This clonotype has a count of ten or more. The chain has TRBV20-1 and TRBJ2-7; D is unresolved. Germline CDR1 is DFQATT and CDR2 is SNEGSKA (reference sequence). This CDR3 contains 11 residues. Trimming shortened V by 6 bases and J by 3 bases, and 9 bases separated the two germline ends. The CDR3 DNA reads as TGCAGTGCCCAGAAAAACTACGAGCAGTACTTC. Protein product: CSAQKNYEQYF.

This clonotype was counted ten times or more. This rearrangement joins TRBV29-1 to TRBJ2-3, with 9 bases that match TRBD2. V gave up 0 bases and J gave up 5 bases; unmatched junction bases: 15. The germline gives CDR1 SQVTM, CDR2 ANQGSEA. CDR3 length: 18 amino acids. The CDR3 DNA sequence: TGCAGCGTTGAAGATCGCCCCTTTCTAGCGGGATCCGAAGATACGCAGTATTTT. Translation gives CSVEDRPFLAGSEDTQYF.

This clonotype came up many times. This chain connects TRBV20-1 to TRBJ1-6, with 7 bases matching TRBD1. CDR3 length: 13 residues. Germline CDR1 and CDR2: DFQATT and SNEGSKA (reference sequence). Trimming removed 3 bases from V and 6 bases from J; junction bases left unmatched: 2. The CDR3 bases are TGCAGTGCTAGGACAGGGCTTAATTCACCCCTCCACTTT. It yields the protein CSARTGLNSPLHF.

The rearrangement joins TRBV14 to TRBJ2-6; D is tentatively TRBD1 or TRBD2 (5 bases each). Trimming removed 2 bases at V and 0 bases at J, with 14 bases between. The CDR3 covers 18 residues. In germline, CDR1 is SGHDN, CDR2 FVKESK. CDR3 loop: CASSQKWGTASGANVLTF. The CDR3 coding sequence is TGTGCCAGCAGCCAAAAGTGGGGGACGGCCTCTGGGGCCAACGTCCTGACTTTC.

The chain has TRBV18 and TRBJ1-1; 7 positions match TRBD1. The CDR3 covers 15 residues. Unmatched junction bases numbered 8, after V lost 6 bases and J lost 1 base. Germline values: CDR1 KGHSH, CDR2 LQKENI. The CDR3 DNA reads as TGTGCCAGCTCCCGCCCAGGGGGAAGGAACACTGAAGCTTTCTTT. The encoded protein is CASSRPGGRNTEAFF. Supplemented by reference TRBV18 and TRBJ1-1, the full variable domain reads NAGVMQNPRHLVRRRGQEARLRCSPMKGHSHVYWYRQLPEEGLKFMVYLQKENIIDESGMPKERFSAEFPKEGPSILRIQQVVRGDSAAYFCASSRPGGRNTEAFFGQGTRLTVV.

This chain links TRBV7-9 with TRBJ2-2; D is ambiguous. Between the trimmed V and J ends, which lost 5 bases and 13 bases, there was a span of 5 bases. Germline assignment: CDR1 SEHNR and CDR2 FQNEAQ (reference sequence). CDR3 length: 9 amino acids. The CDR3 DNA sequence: TGTGCCAGCAGCCCGGGGCTGTTTTTT. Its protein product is CASSPGLFF.

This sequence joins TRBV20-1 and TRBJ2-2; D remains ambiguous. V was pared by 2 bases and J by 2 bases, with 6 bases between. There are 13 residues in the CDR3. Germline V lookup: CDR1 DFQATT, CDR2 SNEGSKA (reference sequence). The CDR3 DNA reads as TGCAGTGCTAGACCCACTAACACCGGGGAGCTGTTTTTT. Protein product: CSARPTNTGELFF.

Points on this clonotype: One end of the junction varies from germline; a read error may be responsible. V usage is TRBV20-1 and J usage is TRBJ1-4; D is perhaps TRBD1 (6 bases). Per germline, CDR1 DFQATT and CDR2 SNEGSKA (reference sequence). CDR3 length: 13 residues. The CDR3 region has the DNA TGCAGTGCTAGAGACAGGGGAGGGGAAAACCTGTTTTTC. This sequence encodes CSARDRGGENLFF.

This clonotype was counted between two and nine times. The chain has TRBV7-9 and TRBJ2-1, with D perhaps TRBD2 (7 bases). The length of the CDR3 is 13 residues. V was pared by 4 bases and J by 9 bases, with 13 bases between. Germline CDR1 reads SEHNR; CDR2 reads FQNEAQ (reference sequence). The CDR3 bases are TGTGCCAGCAGCTCCTCGGGGGGCGGTGAGCAGTTCTTC. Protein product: CASSSSGGGEQFF.

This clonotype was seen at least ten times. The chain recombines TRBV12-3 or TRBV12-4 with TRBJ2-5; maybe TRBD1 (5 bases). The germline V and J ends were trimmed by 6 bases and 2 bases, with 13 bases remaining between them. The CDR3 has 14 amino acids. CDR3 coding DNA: TGTGCCAGCAGCAAGTCAGGGATTCAAGAGACCCAGTACTTC. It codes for CASSKSGIQETQYF.

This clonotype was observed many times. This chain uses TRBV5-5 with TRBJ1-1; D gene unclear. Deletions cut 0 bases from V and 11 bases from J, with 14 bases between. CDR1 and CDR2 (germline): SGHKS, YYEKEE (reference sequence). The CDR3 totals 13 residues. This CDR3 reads CASSLEGQSYAFF. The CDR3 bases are TGTGCCAGCAGCTTGGAAGGGCAGTCCTACGCTTTCTTT.

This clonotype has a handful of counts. The CDR3 loop is CASSPLGRGGEKLFF. Here the CDR3 DNA reads TGTGCCAGCAGTCCCCTGGGCAGGGGGGGTGAAAAACTGTTTTTT. This rearrangement joins TRBV12-3 or TRBV12-4 to TRBJ1-4; 7 bases fit TRBD1. The ends lost 5 bases at V and 7 bases at J; junction bases unmatched: 10. This CDR3 is built from 15 residues.

CDR3 DNA: TGTGCCACCAGTGAAACAACAGATACGCAGTATTTT. This codes for CATSETTDTQYF. V is TRBV24-1 and J is TRBJ2-3, with D hard to call. The CDR3 spans 12 residues. Germline V gene lookup returns CDR1 KGHDR and CDR2 SFDVKD. Deletions cut 4 bases from V and 3 bases from J, with 4 bases between.

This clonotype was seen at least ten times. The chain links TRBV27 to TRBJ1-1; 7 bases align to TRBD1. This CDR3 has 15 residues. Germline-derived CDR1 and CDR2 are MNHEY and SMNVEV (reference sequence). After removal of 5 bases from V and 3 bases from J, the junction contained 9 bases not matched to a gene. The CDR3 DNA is TGTGCCAGCAGTGCCCTACAGGGGTTGGACACTGAAGCTTTCTTT. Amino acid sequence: CASSALQGLDTEAFF.